This section outlines one T cell receptor beta chain sequence together with its context. The data stem from a study of blood T cell repertoires in COVID-19. The J segment lost 4 bases and the V segment lost 3 bases, leaving 7 bases of the junction unmatched. The CDR3 sequence is 16 residues long. Germline V gene lookup returns CDR1 LNHDA and CDR2 SQIVND (reference sequence). Some clones are missing from TCRdb's copy, which holds only in-frame ones; the method was immunoSEQ multiplex PCR. This sample has around 370,000 clones, with 85% to 90% found just once. The sequenced sample was peripheral blood. The J gene is TRBJ2-1, the V gene TRBV19; TRBD1 matches 9 bases. The clonotype was recovered from a man aged 18-30 years with active or convalescent COVID-19. This CDR3 reads CASSMIGQGKYNEQFF. In DNA, the CDR3 is TGTGCCAGTAGTATGATAGGACAGGGGAAATACAATGAGCAGTTCTTC.